Sequencing of this T cell receptor beta chain was carried out in a study of blood T cells in healthy people across ages. Study results and limitations: PBMC samples, being unsorted, prevented any conclusive comparison of naive and antigen-experienced cells.

On this clonotype: Its antigen is unknown.

The germline CDR1 and CDR2 sequences are SGHRS and YFSETQ. V was trimmed by 8 bases and J by 0 bases, leaving 11 bases between them. The CDR3 consists of 13 residues. The second PCR ran about 7 to 12 cycles with a sample-barcoded 5' primer and J-beta primers. TCRdb called the 5' RACE reads again in MiXCR, with one record for every CDR3 protein. The sample lists about 800,000 distinct CDR3 sequences, about half occurring once. The chain joins TRBV5-1 to TRBJ2-5, with D perhaps matching TRBD1 (6 bases). The source material was blood. This receptor was identified in a man at least 80 years old in good health. CDR3 amino acids: CARETGYQETQYF. CDR3 coding DNA: TGCGCCAGAGAAACAGGGTACCAAGAGACCCAGTACTTC.